This TCR beta chain was sequenced during a study of T cell repertoires in cytomegalovirus infection. Notes on the study in general: There were HLA-C-restricted CMV-specific TCR beta clonotypes dominating the ex vivo response. Pooled public TCR beta family frequency picked out CMV carriers with the relevant HLA.

TCRdb re-called the reads through MiXCR, storing one row per CDR3 protein. The sample has about 890,000 distinct CDR3 sequences, approximately 31% seen once. Worth noting for this clonotype: What it binds is not known.

Germline values: CDR1 PRHDT, CDR2 FYEKMQ (reference sequence). The CDR3 extends over 13 amino acids. The V gene lost 3 bases and the J gene lost 4 bases, with 8 bases spanning the gap. The sample here was cultured CD8+ T cells from PBMCs, taken from culture after CMV antigen stimulation. This sequence originates from a human donor in good health (CMV status not recorded). Some clones in this sample may be carry-over from other donors' samples. The chain employs TRBV13 and TRBJ2-3, with D hard to call. This CDR3 is CASSFPVSDTQYF. CDR3 sequence (DNA): TGTGCCAGCAGCTTTCCGGTTTCAGATACGCAGTATTTT.